These 27 T cell receptor beta chains originate from one sample sequenced in a study of shared clonotypes between healthy human individuals. Method: immunoSEQ multiplex PCR; TCRdb's copy keeps in-frame clones and lacks some. The repertoire has some 1.5 million clones, about 98% of them found once; the top ten carry 0.45%. Sequencing was done on a sample of naive CD4+ T cells sorted from blood. Subset noted: CD45RA+ positively selected. These receptors originate from a man aged 25-45 years in good health.

The chain is built from TRBV4-1 and TRBJ2-4; 16 bases agree with TRBD2. Germline CDR1 MGHRA, CDR2 YSYEKL. This CDR3 region has 17 residues. The V and J ends lost 8 bases and 2 bases, in that order; junction bases with no gene match: 6. The CDR3 DNA is TGCGCCAGCGGGGGACTAGCGGGAGGGCCGACCAAAAACATTCAGTACTTC. This encodes CASGGLAGGPTKNIQYF.

The chain uses TRBV5-4 and TRBJ2-7; 9 bases line up with TRBD2. V lost 3 bases, J lost 5 bases, and 6 bases stayed unmatched. CDR3 length: 14 residues. Per the germline V gene, CDR1 is SGHNT and CDR2 is YYREEE (reference sequence). Written as DNA, the CDR3 is TGTGCCAGCAGCTCCCCGGGACTAGCAAACGAGCAGTACTTC. It is translated as CASSSPGLANEQYF.

This chain links TRBV28 with TRBJ1-5; D is ambiguous. This CDR3 contains 15 residues. Looked up from germline, CDR1 is MDHEN and CDR2 is SYDVKM. Trimming shortened V by 1 base and J by 0 bases, and 7 bases separated the two germline ends. The chain's CDR3 is CASSLFPDSNQPQHF. As DNA, the CDR3 is TGTGCCAGCAGTTTATTCCCGGATAGCAATCAGCCCCAGCATTTT.

This chain uses TRBV2 with TRBJ2-7; 14 bases match TRBD2. This CDR3 spans 16 amino acids. V was pared by 4 bases and J by 6 bases, with 8 bases of the junction left unmatched. Germline V CDR1 and CDR2: SNHLY, FYNNEI. CDR3 protein: CASSATSGRALGEQYF. CDR3 DNA sequence: TGTGCCAGCAGTGCGACTAGCGGGAGGGCCCTCGGCGAGCAGTACTTC.

The table lists this clone with a few counts. DNA of the CDR3: TGTGCCAGCAGCTTAGATGGACTTGAAGCTTTCTTT. It specifies CASSLDGLEAFF. The chain is built from TRBV7-9 and TRBJ1-1; D is uncertain. Trimming pared 1 base from V and 7 bases from J, leaving 7 bases between. Germline V lookup: CDR1 SEHNR, CDR2 FQNEAQ (reference sequence). The CDR3 has 12 amino acids.

As for this clone: Other DNA sequences from this sample encode an identical CDR3 as well. The gene calls are TRBV9 and TRBJ2-7; TRBD1 or TRBD2 may be the D gene (5 bases each). Trimming took 0 bases from V and 3 from J, leaving 10 bases between them. The CDR3 has 14 residues. The germline V gene encodes CDR1 SGDLS and CDR2 YYNGEE. CDR3 amino acids: CASSVAGTNYEQYF. The DNA of the CDR3 is TGTGCCAGCAGCGTAGCGGGGACCAACTACGAGCAGTACTTC. The variable domain in full, with the rest retrieved from reference TRBV9 and TRBJ2-7, is DSGVTQTPKHLITATGQRVTLRCSPRSGDLSVYWYQQSLDQGLQFLIQYYNGEERAKGNILERFSAQQFPDLHSELNLSSLELGDSALYFCASSVAGTNYEQYFGPGTRLTVT.

This chain links TRBV11-2 with TRBJ2-7, with a possible D match to TRBD2 (5 bases). The germline gives CDR1 SGHAT, CDR2 FQNNGV. Trimming shortened V by 5 bases and J by 4 bases, and 15 bases separated the two germline ends. There are 14 residues in the CDR3. The CDR3 nucleotides are TGTGCCAGCAGCCTCCAGGACTGGCCGTACGAGCAGTACTTC. It translates to CASSLQDWPYEQYF.

The chain employs TRBV6-6 and TRBJ1-5; 12 nucleotides line up with TRBD1. The CDR3 runs 16 residues. Germline loops: CDR1 MNHNY, CDR2 SVGAGI (reference sequence). V shed 2 bases and J 8 bases; nucleotides not matched to a gene: 7. The DNA of the CDR3 is TGTGCCAGCAGTTACCCCGGGGGACAGGGGGCCAAGCCCCAGCATTTT. Translated, it gives CASSYPGGQGAKPQHF.

The chain has TRBV9 and TRBJ1-2, with 7 nucleotides matching TRBD1. The CDR3 has 15 amino acids. The junction had 2 bases not matched to a gene; V was cut back by 0 bases and J by 0 bases. Germline V gene sequence: CDR1 SGDLS, CDR2 YYNGEE. This chain's CDR3 is CASSVGTGTNYGYTF. CDR3 nucleotide sequence: TGTGCCAGCAGCGTAGGGACAGGCACTAACTATGGCTACACCTTC.

The V and J genes are TRBV5-3 and TRBJ2-1, with 8 bases that match TRBD1. TRBV5-3 counts as an open reading frame of uncertain function. CDR3 length equals 14 residues. The V segment lost 4 bases and the J segment 6 bases; nucleotides outside the gene matches: 6. In nucleotides, the CDR3 is TGTGCCAGAAGCACGGACAGGGCTGTCAATGAGCAGTTCTTC. Residues: CARSTDRAVNEQFF.

This clone was observed a single time. The chain uses TRBV4-2 and TRBJ1-5; perhaps TRBD1 as D (5 bases). The CDR3 is 15 residues long. Trimming shortened V by 1 base and J by 0 bases, and 7 bases separated the two germline ends. Germline lookup yields CDR1 LGHNA and CDR2 YNFKEQ. In nucleotides, the CDR3 is TGTGCCAGCAGCCAAGGAGGGGATAGCAATCAGCCCCAGCATTTT. Its translation: CASSQGGDSNQPQHF.

This chain connects TRBV2 to TRBJ2-1; no firm D call. Germline CDR1 SNHLY, CDR2 FYNNEI. The V gene lost 2 bases and the J gene lost 8 bases, with 10 bases spanning the gap. This CDR3 spans 13 amino acids. The CDR3 spells CASSESRTHEQFF. For the CDR3, the DNA is TGTGCCAGCAGTGAATCCCGAACTCATGAGCAGTTCTTC.

The chain employs TRBV7-9 and TRBJ1-4, with D hard to call. Between the trimmed V and J ends, which lost 1 base and 7 bases, there was a span of 10 bases. The germline V gene encodes CDR1 SEHNR and CDR2 FQNEAQ (reference sequence). This CDR3 is 14 amino acids long. CDR3 nucleotide sequence: TGTGCCAGCAGCTTAGGAGGTTTTGTTGAAAAACTGTTTTTT. It encodes CASSLGGFVEKLFF. Drawing the rest from reference TRBV7-9 and TRBJ1-4, the complete variable domain is DTGVSQNPRHKITKRGQNVTFRCDPISEHNRLYWYRQTLGQGPEFLTYFQNEAQLEKSRLLSDRFSAERPKGSFSTLEIQRTEQGDSAMYLCASSLGGFVEKLFFGSGTQLSVL.

The chain is built from TRBV7-8 and TRBJ2-7; D not certain. V was cut by 2 bases and J by 4 bases, with 9 bases left in between. The CDR3 covers 13 residues. Germline lookup yields CDR1 SGHVS and CDR2 FQNEAQ. The CDR3 loop reads CASSLLDGYEQYF. CDR3 bases: TGTGCCAGCAGCTTATTAGACGGTTACGAGCAGTACTTC.

CDR3 protein: CASSVGGRYSTDTQYF. As DNA, the CDR3 is TGTGCCAGCAGCGTGGGCGGCCGCTATAGCACAGATACGCAGTATTTT. V usage is TRBV9 and J usage is TRBJ2-3; D uncertain. The V gene's germline CDR1 is SGDLS and CDR2 YYNGEE. CDR3 length equals 16 residues. V gave up 2 bases and J gave up 0 bases, with 13 bases separating them.

This clone has just one count. The V gene is TRBV5-4, the J gene TRBJ2-7; D remains unclear. V was cut by 3 bases and J by 2 bases, with 12 bases left in between. Germline CDR1 reads SGHNT; CDR2 reads YYREEE (reference sequence). There are 14 residues in the CDR3. The CDR3 spells CASSSITPAYEQYF. CDR3 nucleotides: TGTGCCAGCAGCTCAATTACCCCGGCCTACGAGCAGTACTTC.

The chain uses TRBV6-5 and TRBJ2-7; D perhaps matches TRBD1 (6 bases). This CDR3 comprises 14 residues. In germline, CDR1 is MNHEY, CDR2 SVGAGI. V lost 2 bases and J lost 3, with 11 bases in between. The CDR3 loop reads CASSYGTPYYEQYF. The DNA for the CDR3 is TGTGCCAGCAGTTACGGGACACCCTACTACGAGCAGTACTTC.

V is TRBV7-7 and J is TRBJ2-7; TRBD1 agrees at 8 bases. This CDR3 contains 15 residues. V dropped 1 base and J dropped 4; count of bases not matched to a gene: 6. Germline loops: CDR1 SSHAT, CDR2 FNYEAQ (reference sequence). Here the CDR3 reads CASSLGRGQEYEQYF. CDR3 DNA sequence: TGTGCCAGCAGCTTAGGGCGGGGACAGGAGTACGAGCAGTACTTC.

The V call is TRBV25-1, the J call TRBJ2-1; TRBD2 might be the D (6 bases). Deletions cut 6 bases from V and 1 base from J, with 10 bases between. Looked up from germline, CDR1 is MGHDK and CDR2 is SYGVNS. CDR3 length equals 14 residues. CDR3 DNA sequence: TGTGCCAGCAGACTTAGCGGTTCCTACAATGAGCAGTTCTTC. Translating it yields CASRLSGSYNEQFF. The entire variable domain, with the rest obtained from reference TRBV25-1 and TRBJ2-1, is as follows: EADIYQTPRYLVIGTGKKITLECSQTMGHDKMYWYQQDPGMELHLIHYSYGVNSTEKGDLSSESTVSRIRTEHFPLTLESARPSHTSQYLCASRLSGSYNEQFFGPGTRLTVL.

The chain links TRBV5-1 to TRBJ2-7; D is possibly TRBD2 (6 bases). Between the trimmed V and J ends, which lost 4 bases and 4 bases, there was a span of 15 bases. This CDR3 has 14 residues. Looked up from germline, CDR1 is SGHRS and CDR2 is YFSETQ. The DNA for the CDR3 is TGCGCCAGCAGCCCAGCGGGTAAACCATACGAGCAGTACTTC. Translating gives CASSPAGKPYEQYF. Drawing the rest from reference TRBV5-1 and TRBJ2-7, the complete variable domain is KAGVTQTPRYLIKTRGQQVTLSCSPISGHRSVSWYQQTPGQGLQFLFEYFSETQRNKGNFPGRFSGRQFSNSRSEMNVSTLELGDSALYLCASSPAGKPYEQYFGPGTRLTVT.

The CDR3 DNA reads as TGTGCCAGCAGGCTCGAGGGAGTTCAGAACACCGGGGAGCTGTTTTTT. Translation: CASRLEGVQNTGELFF. V and J are TRBV7-9 and TRBJ2-2; D is perhaps TRBD2 (5 bases). The germline V gene has CDR1 SEHNR and CDR2 FQNEAQ (reference sequence). The CDR3 is made up of 16 amino acids. V lost 6 bases and J 1 base, leaving 15 bases between the germline ends. Full variable domain (missing parts from reference TRBV7-9 and TRBJ2-2): DTGVSQNPRHKITKRGQNVTFRCDPISEHNRLYWYRQTLGQGPEFLTYFQNEAQLEKSRLLSDRFSAERPKGSFSTLEIQRTEQGDSAMYLCASRLEGVQNTGELFFGEGSRLTVL.

The J gene is TRBJ2-1, the V gene TRBV4-2; the match to TRBD2 covers 7 bases. With 4 bases clipped from V and 0 bases from J, the junction kept 9 bases outside the gene matches. This CDR3 spans 17 amino acids. Germline CDR1 and CDR2: LGHNA and YNFKEQ. The CDR3 is CASSRLLARSSYNEQFF. CDR3 in DNA: TGTGCCAGCAGCCGACTACTAGCGCGAAGCTCCTACAATGAGCAGTTCTTC.

The chain combines TRBV10-2 with TRBJ2-3, with TRBD2 matching over 13 bases. Germline trimming cut 7 bases from V and 1 base from J; bases unmatched to any gene: 2. In germline, CDR1 is WSHSY, CDR2 SAAADI. CDR3 length equals 15 residues. CDR3 bases: TGCGCCAGCATTGGACTAGCGGGAGGCACAGATACGCAGTATTTT. This translates into CASIGLAGGTDTQYF.

The chain combines TRBV28 with TRBJ1-4; the D gene is possibly TRBD1 (5 bases). Between the trimmed V and J ends, which lost 11 bases and 7 bases, there was a span of 17 bases. The CDR3 runs to 13 residues. Looked up from germline, CDR1 is MDHEN and CDR2 is SYDVKM. CDR3 residues: CAACRGRCEKLFF. CDR3 DNA sequence: TGTGCCGCTTGCCGGGGGAGGTGTGAAAAACTGTTTTTT.

The chain is built from TRBV28 and TRBJ1-3; tentatively, D is TRBD1 (6 bases). Germline-derived CDR1 and CDR2 are MDHEN and SYDVKM. V was clipped by 2 bases and J by 4 bases, with 12 bases between them. The CDR3 extends over 15 amino acids. The CDR3 protein is CASSLSGGGGNTIYF. The CDR3 nucleotides read TGTGCCAGCAGTTTAAGCGGGGGCGGAGGAAACACCATATATTTT.

Remarks on this clone: Other DNA sequences from this sample encode an identical CDR3 as well. The CDR3 nucleotides are TGCGCCAGCAGCCTAGACAGCACAACTAATGAAAAACTGTTTTTT. Translated, it gives CASSLDSTTNEKLFF. The chain carries TRBV5-1 and TRBJ1-4, with TRBD1 as a possible D gene (5 bases). The V end lost 4 bases, the J end lost 0 bases, and 10 bases lay between the germline ends. Germline assignment: CDR1 SGHRS and CDR2 YFSETQ. The length of the CDR3 is 15 residues.

This chain links TRBV7-2 with TRBJ2-1; D call uncertain. Trimming took 7 bases from V and 8 from J, leaving 15 bases between them. This CDR3 is 13 amino acids long. Germline V gene lookup returns CDR1 SGHTA and CDR2 FQGNSA. The CDR3 DNA reads as TGTGCCAGCAACCCCCTCATTTGGGATGAGCAGTTCTTC. Translated: CASNPLIWDEQFF.